This entry concerns a single T cell receptor beta chain. What it recognizes is unknown. These data are taken from a study of shared clonotypes between healthy human individuals. Data came from immunoSEQ multiplex PCR; TCRdb stores just in-frame clones and leaves some out. The table shows 800,000 or so clones, with roughly 96% occurring only once. Terminally differentiated effector memory CD45RA+ cells were excluded by CCR7 positive selection of CD45RO-negative cells. Only Caucasian adults living in Nashville, Tennessee served as donors. Regarding the study as a whole: For sorted subsets, rarefaction showed incomplete sequencing despite large depth. Across subsets, estimated richness was generally greater for naive than for memory populations.

CDR1 and CDR2 (germline): SGHTA, FQGNSA. There are 14 residues in the CDR3. Trimming cost V 1 base and J 5 bases, with 9 bases left between them. The sequenced material came from naive CD8+ T cells sorted from blood. The sequence derives from a man under 40 in good health. The chain couples TRBV7-2 to TRBJ2-1, with D perhaps TRBD2 (5 bases). This chain's CDR3 is CASSLDLRDNEQFF. The CDR3 DNA sequence: TGTGCCAGCAGCTTAGACTTGAGGGACAATGAGCAGTTCTTC.